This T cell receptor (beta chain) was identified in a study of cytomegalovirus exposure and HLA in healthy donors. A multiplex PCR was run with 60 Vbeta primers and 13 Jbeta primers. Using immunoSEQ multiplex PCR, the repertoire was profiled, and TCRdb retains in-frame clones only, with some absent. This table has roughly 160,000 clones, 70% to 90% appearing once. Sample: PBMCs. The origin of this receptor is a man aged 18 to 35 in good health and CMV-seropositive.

The CDR3 region has the DNA TGTGCCAGCAGCCCACGGACAGGGGTGAACACCGGGGAGCTGTTTTTT. This translates into CASSPRTGVNTGELFF. The chain couples TRBV9 to TRBJ2-2; 9 nucleotides agree with TRBD1. V trimming: 4 bases; J trimming: 1 base; junction bases outside the gene matches: 5. This CDR3 region has 16 residues. Germline-derived CDR1 and CDR2 are SGDLS and YYNGEE.